These 9 T cell receptor beta chains were all obtained from the same sample, sequenced in a study of T cell repertoires in cytomegalovirus infection. TCRdb called the reads again in MiXCR, with one record for every CDR3 protein. The sample consists of some 600,000 distinct CDR3 sequences, 20% to 25% of them appearing once. Sample: CD8+ T cells from PBMCs. The receptors here all came from a human donor in good health (CMV status not recorded). Some clones in this sample may be carry-over from other donors' samples.

At least ten counts were recorded for this clonotype. The rearrangement joins TRBV7-9 to TRBJ2-5, with no clear D. CDR1 SEHNR and CDR2 FQNEAQ come from the germline V gene (reference sequence). The CDR3 has 13 amino acids. Trimming shortened V by 3 bases and J by 3 bases, and 8 bases separated the two germline ends. CDR3 in amino acids: CASSFPVEETQYF. The DNA for the CDR3 is TGTGCCAGCAGCTTCCCGGTCGAAGAGACCCAGTACTTC.

The J gene is TRBJ1-2, the V gene TRBV20-1; a weak D match, TRBD1 (6 bases). CDR1 and CDR2 from the germline V gene are DFQATT and SNEGSKA (reference sequence). The CDR3 contains 17 residues. V was clipped by 0 bases and J by 6 bases, with 23 bases between them. In DNA form, the CDR3 reads TGCAGTGCTAGAGATCCGCGACAGGCCCCCGGGGTGGATGGCTACACCTTC. It is translated as CSARDPRQAPGVDGYTF.

This clonotype has ten or more counts. This chain links TRBV7-6 with TRBJ2-2; D unresolved. Trimming left V 1 base short and J 1 base short, with 10 bases between. The CDR3 is made up of 16 amino acids. The V gene's germline CDR1 is SGHVS and CDR2 FNYEAQ. This chain's CDR3 is CASSLDPGVNTGELFF. The CDR3 DNA reads as TGTGCCAGCAGCTTAGATCCTGGAGTGAACACCGGGGAGCTGTTTTTT.

This clonotype has ten or more counts. The chain recombines TRBV6-1 with TRBJ1-5, with D possibly matching TRBD1 (5 bases). Trimming pared 6 bases from V and 6 bases from J, leaving 12 bases between. CDR1 MNHNS and CDR2 SASEGT come from the germline V gene. This CDR3 region has 13 residues. The CDR3 nucleotides read TGTGCCAGCAGCCTAAATCAGGGTCAGCCCCAGCATTTT. This codes for CASSLNQGQPQHF.

V and J are TRBV29-1 and TRBJ1-4; 8 bases are a match to TRBD1. This CDR3 region has 14 residues. CDR1 and CDR2 from the germline V gene are SQVTM and ANQGSEA. J lost 8 bases, V lost 4 bases, and 9 bases had no gene match. The CDR3 nucleotides are TGCAGCGTTGTTGTCAGGGGGCGCGGAGAAAAACTGTTTTTT. As protein: CSVVVRGRGEKLFF.

In its sample, this clonotype was seen a few times. V gene TRBV6-5 combines with J gene TRBJ1-6; 7 positions agree with TRBD1. Looked up from germline, CDR1 is MNHEY and CDR2 is SVGAGI. V lost 5 bases and J lost 8; bases outside the gene matches: 6. The CDR3 runs 14 residues. CDR3 loop: CASSLTGRYSPLHF. For the CDR3, the DNA is TGTGCCAGCAGTCTGACAGGGAGGTATTCACCCCTCCACTTT.

The chain carries TRBV4-3 and TRBJ2-1; D remains ambiguous. Per the germline V gene, CDR1 is LGHNA and CDR2 is YSLEER. Trimming left V 0 bases short and J 8 bases short, with 11 bases between. This CDR3 has 14 residues. The CDR3 nucleotides read TGCGCCAGCAGCCAAGATCCTCGTTGGGATGAGCAGTTCTTC. This encodes CASSQDPRWDEQFF.

This clonotype came up many times. This chain connects TRBV28 to TRBJ1-6; 7 bases map to TRBD1. V dropped 7 bases and J dropped 8; count of bases not matched to a gene: 5. Germline CDR1 reads MDHEN; CDR2 reads SYDVKM. The CDR3 extends over 13 amino acids. The DNA for the CDR3 is TGTGCCAGCAAGGGGACAGCTGATTCACCCCTCCACTTT. It specifies CASKGTADSPLHF.

This clonotype was counted at least ten times. The J gene is TRBJ2-1, the V gene TRBV11-3; 8 bases match TRBD2. There are 17 residues in the CDR3. Trimming at V came to 4 bases and at J to 3 bases, leaving 11 bases not matched to a gene. Germline V lookup: CDR1 SGHNT, CDR2 YENEEA. As DNA, the CDR3 is TGTGCCAGCAGCTCAAGTACCTTCACTAGCGGCTACAATGAGCAGTTCTTC. It yields the protein CASSSSTFTSGYNEQFF.